Presented here are 32 T cell receptor beta chains from one specimen sequenced in a study of T cells after posttransplantation cyclophosphamide. This table comes from immunoSEQ multiplex PCR, and its TCRdb copy is limited to in-frame clones, with some not included. The sample lists approximately 50,000 clones, 85% to 95% occurring once. The source material was PBMCs. All receptors derive from a woman in her thirties in good health and a related stem cell transplant donor.

The chain couples TRBV10-2 to TRBJ1-1, with a weak D call TRBD1 (6 bases). Trimming stripped 0 bases from V and 4 bases from J, with 15 bases between. CDR1 is WSHSY and CDR2 is SAAADI in the germline V gene. The CDR3 is 16 amino acids. DNA of the CDR3: TGCGCCAGCAGTGAGTCGATAAGAGGGGGGGTCACTGAAGCTTTCTTT. It specifies CASSESIRGGVTEAFF.

This chain links TRBV9 with TRBJ1-2, with a tentative D call TRBD1 (5 bases). Germline values: CDR1 SGDLS, CDR2 YYNGEE. Between the trimmed V and J ends, which lost 4 bases and 3 bases, there was a span of 10 bases. There are 13 residues in the CDR3. The CDR3 nucleotides are TGTGCCAGCAGCCCCCTAGGGGACTATGGCTACACCTTC. This translates into CASSPLGDYGYTF.

This clone was picked up one time. This chain connects TRBV5-1 to TRBJ2-3; 13 positions match TRBD2. The CDR3 consists of 17 residues. With V trimmed by 0 bases and J by 2 bases, 3 bases remained unmatched. Germline CDR1 reads SGHRS; CDR2 reads YFSETQ. CDR3 DNA: TGCGCCAGCAGCTTGGGACTAGCGGGGGGACTCACAGATACGCAGTATTTT. It specifies CASSLGLAGGLTDTQYF.

The V call is TRBV7-9, the J call TRBJ1-4; D gene ambiguous. The CDR3 sequence is 15 residues long. Germline V gene sequence: CDR1 SEHNR, CDR2 FQNEAQ (reference sequence). The V end was cut by 5 bases, the J end by 4 bases, with 14 bases between. The CDR3 is CASSAGRWGNEKLFF. The CDR3 bases are TGTGCCAGCAGCGCCGGGAGGTGGGGTAATGAAAAACTGTTTTTT.

V usage is TRBV25-1 and J usage is TRBJ2-3, with TRBD2 matching 7 bases. This CDR3 spans 16 amino acids. Germline V gene data show CDR1 as MGHDK and CDR2 as SYGVNS. V was pared by 2 bases and J by 1 base, with 6 bases of the junction left unmatched. CDR3 nucleotides: TGTGCCAGCAGTGAACTTCACCGGGGGGGCACAGATACGCAGTATTTT. Protein sequence: CASSELHRGGTDTQYF.

This clone was detected a few times. V usage is TRBV7-2 and J usage is TRBJ2-1, with TRBD2 identical over 12 bases. Germline trimming cut 5 bases from V and 8 bases from J; bases unmatched to any gene: 7. In germline, CDR1 is SGHTA, CDR2 FQGNSA. The CDR3 length is 15 residues. Here the CDR3 reads CASSPLAGGPHEQFF. CDR3 in DNA: TGTGCCAGCAGCCCTCTAGCGGGGGGGCCCCATGAGCAGTTCTTC.

This chain connects TRBV11-2 to TRBJ1-1; D call uncertain. V was trimmed by 3 bases and J by 2 bases, leaving 10 bases between them. In germline, CDR1 is SGHAT, CDR2 FQNNGV. CDR3 length: 14 residues. The CDR3 reads CASSFQRLNTEAFF. In nucleotides, the CDR3 is TGTGCCAGCAGCTTCCAGCGCCTAAACACTGAAGCTTTCTTT.

The chain is built from TRBV27 and TRBJ1-6; no firm D call. The V and J ends lost 2 bases and 7 bases respectively, with 12 bases between them. The germline V gene has CDR1 MNHEY and CDR2 SMNVEV (reference sequence). This CDR3 region has 15 residues. Here the CDR3 reads CASSLDEGVNSPLHF. The CDR3 bases are TGTGCCAGCAGTTTAGATGAGGGAGTAAATTCACCCCTCCACTTT.

The chain carries TRBV10-3 and TRBJ2-3, with 8 bases matching TRBD2. Germline values: CDR1 ENHRY, CDR2 SYGVKD. The CDR3 totals 15 residues. V lost 6 bases to trimming and J lost 3 bases; unmatched junction nucleotides: 8. CDR3 amino acids: CAISPTGGPTDTQYF. The DNA of the CDR3 is TGTGCCATCAGCCCCACGGGGGGGCCGACAGATACGCAGTATTTT.

V and J are TRBV7-7 and TRBJ2-2; 7 bases fit TRBD1. V was pared by 1 base and J by 3 bases, with 2 bases of the junction left unmatched. The V gene's germline CDR1 is SSHAT and CDR2 FNYEAQ (reference sequence). The CDR3 length is 15 residues. In DNA form, the CDR3 reads TGTGCCAGCAGCTTAGATACAGGGGACACCGGGGAGCTGTTTTTT. Translation gives CASSLDTGDTGELFF. The entire variable domain, with the rest obtained from reference TRBV7-7 and TRBJ2-2, is as follows: GAGVSQSPRYKVTKRGQDVTLRCDPISSHATLYWYQQALGQGPEFLTYFNYEAQPDKSGLPSDRFSAERPEGSISTLTIQRTEQRDSAMYRCASSLDTGDTGELFFGEGSRLTVL.

J is TRBJ1-1 and V is TRBV2, with D perhaps TRBD1 (5 bases). CDR3 length: 17 amino acids. Looked up from germline, CDR1 is SNHLY and CDR2 is FYNNEI. V was cut by 3 bases and J by 0 bases, with 17 bases left in between. In DNA, the CDR3 is TGTGCCAGCAGTGAGGCCAGGGCAGGATGGTTGAACACTGAAGCTTTCTTT. Translation gives CASSEARAGWLNTEAFF.

The chain combines TRBV9 with TRBJ1-5; D may be TRBD1 (5 bases). The V end was cut by 5 bases, the J end by 3 bases, with 18 bases between. Germline CDR1 reads SGDLS; CDR2 reads YYNGEE. The CDR3 length is 16 residues. CDR3 coding DNA: TGTGCCAGCAGACGGGGAGGGGCTAAGAACAATCAGCCCCAGCATTTT. Amino acid sequence: CASRRGGAKNNQPQHF. Full variable domain (outside the CDR3, taken from reference TRBV9 and TRBJ1-5): DSGVTQTPKHLITATGQRVTLRCSPRSGDLSVYWYQQSLDQGLQFLIQYYNGEERAKGNILERFSAQQFPDLHSELNLSSLELGDSALYFCASRRGGAKNNQPQHFGDGTRLSIL.

The chain is built from TRBV5-1 and TRBJ1-1; perhaps TRBD1 as D (5 bases). This CDR3 region has 14 residues. V shed 4 bases and J shed 7 bases, with 17 bases lying between them. Looked up from germline, CDR1 is SGHRS and CDR2 is YFSETQ. The CDR3 reads CASSVLGGPNEAFF. CDR3 DNA: TGCGCCAGCAGCGTTTTGGGGGGTCCCAATGAAGCTTTCTTT.

This clone was observed a single time. The chain links TRBV27 to TRBJ1-2; perhaps TRBD1 as D (6 bases). The germline V gene has CDR1 MNHEY and CDR2 SMNVEV (reference sequence). V lost 10 bases and J 4 bases, leaving 13 bases between the germline ends. CDR3 length: 12 residues. In DNA form, the CDR3 reads TGTGCCATAGGGGGGGGTGGCTATGGCTACACCTTC. It specifies CAIGGGGYGYTF.

The chain has TRBV25-1 and TRBJ2-7, with D perhaps TRBD1 (5 bases). The CDR3 spans 15 residues. V lost 1 base, J lost 7 bases, and 17 bases lay in between. Germline lookup yields CDR1 MGHDK and CDR2 SYGVNS. DNA for the CDR3: TGTGCCAGCAGTGAATCAAAGATCGACAGTTCGGAGCAGTACTTC. Translation: CASSESKIDSSEQYF.

The chain combines TRBV29-1 with TRBJ2-5; a possible D gene is TRBD1 (5 bases). Germline V gene sequence: CDR1 SQVTM, CDR2 ANQGSEA. The CDR3 has 12 amino acids. V dropped 3 bases and J dropped 4 bases, with 9 bases sitting between them. The CDR3 DNA reads as TGCAGCGTTGAGCAGGGTACAGAGACCCAGTACTTC. Translation gives CSVEQGTETQYF.

The rearrangement links TRBV10-1 to TRBJ2-1; TRBD1 aligns across 9 bases. The V and J ends lost 6 bases and 2 bases, in that order; junction bases with no gene match: 2. Germline V lookup: CDR1 WNHNN, CDR2 SYGVQD (reference sequence). CDR3 length: 14 amino acids. In DNA form, the CDR3 reads TGCGCCAGCAGCGGACAGGGGCCCTACAATGAGCAGTTCTTC. This encodes CASSGQGPYNEQFF.

The chain links TRBV28 to TRBJ1-2; maybe TRBD1 (6 bases). CDR3 length equals 16 residues. CDR1 and CDR2 (germline): MDHEN, SYDVKM. V was clipped by 2 bases and J by 4 bases, with 17 bases between them. The CDR3, as DNA: TGTGCCAGCAGTTTACTTATGCGGCGGGGGCTCTATGGCTACACCTTC. This translates into CASSLLMRRGLYGYTF.

The genes are TRBV5-1 and TRBJ2-7; 7 bases fit TRBD1. The CDR3 sequence is 15 residues long. The germline CDR1 and CDR2 sequences are SGHRS and YFSETQ. V shed 0 bases, J shed 6 bases, and the junction held 9 bases outside the gene matches. Here the CDR3 reads CASSLAPEGAGEQYF. The CDR3 nucleotides are TGCGCCAGCAGCTTGGCCCCCGAGGGGGCTGGCGAGCAGTACTTC. Combining the CDR3 with reference TRBV5-1 and TRBJ2-7 gives the whole variable domain KAGVTQTPRYLIKTRGQQVTLSCSPISGHRSVSWYQQTPGQGLQFLFEYFSETQRNKGNFPGRFSGRQFSNSRSEMNVSTLELGDSALYLCASSLAPEGAGEQYFGPGTRLTVT.

J is TRBJ1-2 and V is TRBV6-1; possible D gene TRBD1, 5 bases. The germline V gene encodes CDR1 MNHNS and CDR2 SASEGT. This CDR3 contains 12 residues. Trimming cost V 0 bases and J 7 bases, with 6 bases left between them. CDR3: CASSEAGVGYTF. DNA for the CDR3: TGTGCCAGCAGTGAAGCAGGGGTTGGCTACACCTTC.

V and J are TRBV5-1 and TRBJ2-3, with 7 bases aligning to TRBD1. The germline CDR1 and CDR2 sequences are SGHRS and YFSETQ. The CDR3 has 16 amino acids. V shed 2 bases and J 0 bases; nucleotides not matched to a gene: 6. Here the CDR3 DNA reads TGCGCCAGCAGCTTACGAACAGGGGTTAGCACAGATACGCAGTATTTT. Translating it yields CASSLRTGVSTDTQYF.

The rearrangement uses TRBV10-3 and TRBJ1-1; TRBD1 aligns across 9 bases. Germline assignment: CDR1 ENHRY and CDR2 SYGVKD. This CDR3 is 15 amino acids long. The J segment lost 7 bases and the V segment lost 4 bases, leaving 10 bases of the junction unmatched. CDR3 coding DNA: TGTGCCATCAGTGTACCGGGACAGGGAGTACTTGAAGCTTTCTTT. It encodes CAISVPGQGVLEAFF.

This sequence joins TRBV7-6 and TRBJ2-5; 16 bases are a match to TRBD2. From germline, CDR1 is SGHVS and CDR2 FNYEAQ. The J segment lost 5 bases and the V segment lost 6 bases, leaving 12 bases of the junction unmatched. The CDR3 is made up of 18 amino acids. This CDR3 reads CASRPRGTSGGARETQYF. The DNA of the CDR3 is TGTGCCAGCAGGCCCAGGGGGACTAGCGGGGGGGCCCGGGAGACCCAGTACTTC.

The DNA of the CDR3 is TGTGCCAGCAGCGGAAGCGGGAGCGGGGAGCTGTTTTTT. The encoded protein is CASSGSGSGELFF. The chain joins TRBV7-7 to TRBJ2-2; TRBD2 matches 8 bases. CDR3 size: 13 residues. J was trimmed by 7 bases and V by 5 bases; bases with no gene match: 3. Germline CDR1 is SSHAT and CDR2 is FNYEAQ (reference sequence). The variable domain in full, completed from reference TRBV7-7 and TRBJ2-2, reads GAGVSQSPRYKVTKRGQDVTLRCDPISSHATLYWYQQALGQGPEFLTYFNYEAQPDKSGLPSDRFSAERPEGSISTLTIQRTEQRDSAMYRCASSGSGSGELFFGEGSRLTVL.

This CDR3 reads CASSLVGRTAYEQYF. The DNA for the CDR3 is TGTGCCAGCAGCTTAGTTGGTCGGACAGCCTACGAGCAGTACTTC. The chain is built from TRBV11-2 and TRBJ2-7; the D gene is possibly TRBD1 (6 bases). V was pared by 1 base and J by 2 bases, with 12 bases between. Per germline, CDR1 SGHAT and CDR2 FQNNGV. CDR3 length: 15 amino acids.

This rearrangement joins TRBV27 to TRBJ1-2; D unresolved. The CDR3 has 15 amino acids. Trimming removed 8 bases from V and 14 bases from J, with 30 bases in between. Germline V gene lookup returns CDR1 MNHEY and CDR2 SMNVEV (reference sequence). The CDR3 DNA reads as TGTGCCAGCGGCATCTCCGAAGTCGGGATATATGGTAGTACCTTC. Translated, it gives CASGISEVGIYGSTF.

V usage is TRBV6-5 and J usage is TRBJ2-3, with 7 bases that match TRBD1. J lost 0 bases, V lost 8 bases, and 2 bases had no gene match. The CDR3 contains 13 residues. In germline, CDR1 is MNHEY, CDR2 SVGAGI. In DNA, the CDR3 is TGTGCCAGCCGGACAGGCAGCACAGATACGCAGTATTTT. It encodes CASRTGSTDTQYF.

The chain carries TRBV29-1 and TRBJ1-2, with D unclear. Per the germline V gene, CDR1 is SQVTM and CDR2 is ANQGSEA. The V end was cut by 4 bases, the J end by 4 bases, with 31 bases between. The CDR3 runs 19 residues. CDR3 DNA sequence: TGCAGCGTTGTAATCTTTGAATCTCGGGGAATGGAGGGTCGCTATGGCTACACCTTC. This sequence encodes CSVVIFESRGMEGRYGYTF.

J is TRBJ2-7 and V is TRBV18; 8 bases map to TRBD2. Unmatched junction bases numbered 10, after V lost 3 bases and J lost 3 bases. The CDR3 consists of 16 residues. The V gene's germline CDR1 is KGHSH and CDR2 LQKENI. The CDR3 sequence: CASSPREAGAGYEQYF. The CDR3 nucleotides are TGTGCCAGCTCACCCAGAGAAGCGGGGGCGGGCTACGAGCAGTACTTC.

This chain connects TRBV5-4 to TRBJ1-4; D unclear. V lost 2 bases to trimming and J lost 4 bases, with 6 bases between them. Germline V gene data show CDR1 as SGHNT and CDR2 as YYREEE (reference sequence). The CDR3 has 13 residues. The CDR3 is CASSLGSNEKLFF. DNA for the CDR3: TGTGCCAGCAGCTTAGGGAGTAATGAAAAACTGTTTTTT.

This clone was observed once. The chain uses TRBV4-3 and TRBJ2-3; 8 nucleotides agree with TRBD2. CDR3 length: 16 residues. Germline V gene sequence: CDR1 LGHNA, CDR2 YSLEER. V trimming: 0 bases; J trimming: 1 base; junction bases outside the gene matches: 3. The CDR3 nucleotides are TGCGCCAGCAGCCAAGATTTCGGGGGGGGCACAGATACGCAGTATTTT. Its translation is CASSQDFGGGTDTQYF.

The chain carries TRBV6-1 and TRBJ2-7; D gene uncertain. The CDR3 extends over 14 amino acids. Germline V gene lookup returns CDR1 MNHNS and CDR2 SASEGT. Trimming removed 1 base at V and 0 bases at J, with 7 bases between. CDR3 in amino acids: CASSEVPDSYEQYF. The CDR3 region has the DNA TGTGCCAGCAGTGAAGTCCCAGACTCCTACGAGCAGTACTTC.